Here is one TCR beta chain with its context. During the second nested PCR, blocking oligonucleotides suppressed genes that were not paired. Each emulsion RT-PCR held roughly 5,000-280,000 T cells with C-region, Stepout and V-region primers. From the emulsion pairing reads, TCRdb called clonotypes with MiXCR, one entry per CDR3 protein. This table has about 40,000 distinct CDR3 sequences, 35% to 50% appearing once. The sample belongs to a study of T cell repertoires in breast cancer. Study as a whole: On average each sample gave about 500,000 sequences, roughly 9.8 reads per cell.

V lost 3 bases and J lost 9, with 9 bases in between. CDR1 SGHTA and CDR2 FQGNSA come from the germline V gene. This CDR3 is built from 11 residues. Paired alpha-beta TCRs of CD8+ T cells were analyzed by expanded emulsion RT-PCR. The source of this sequence is a pool of human donors with breast cancer or a healthy control (not recorded which). The sequenced material came from CD8+ T cells. V usage is TRBV7-2 and J usage is TRBJ2-7, with D possibly being TRBD1 or TRBD2 (5 bases each). CDR3 bases: TGTGCCAGCAGCTTGAGGGGCGGGCAGTACTTC. The encoded protein is CASSLRGGQYF.